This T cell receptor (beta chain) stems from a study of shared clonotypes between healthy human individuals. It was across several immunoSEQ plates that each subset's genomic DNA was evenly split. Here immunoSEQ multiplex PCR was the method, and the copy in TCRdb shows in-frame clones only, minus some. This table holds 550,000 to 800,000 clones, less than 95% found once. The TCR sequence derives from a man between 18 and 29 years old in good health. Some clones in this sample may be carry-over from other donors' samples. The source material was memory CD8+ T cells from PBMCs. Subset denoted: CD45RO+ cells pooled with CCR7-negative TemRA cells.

CDR3 amino acids: CASSTPGHRYEQYF. The DNA of the CDR3 is TGTGCCAGCAGCACGCCGGGACACCGCTACGAGCAGTACTTC. The rearrangement links TRBV7-2 to TRBJ2-7; a weak D match, TRBD1 (6 bases). CDR3 size: 14 residues. Per the germline V gene, CDR1 is SGHTA and CDR2 is FQGNSA. Trimming removed 5 bases at V and 3 bases at J, with 14 bases between.